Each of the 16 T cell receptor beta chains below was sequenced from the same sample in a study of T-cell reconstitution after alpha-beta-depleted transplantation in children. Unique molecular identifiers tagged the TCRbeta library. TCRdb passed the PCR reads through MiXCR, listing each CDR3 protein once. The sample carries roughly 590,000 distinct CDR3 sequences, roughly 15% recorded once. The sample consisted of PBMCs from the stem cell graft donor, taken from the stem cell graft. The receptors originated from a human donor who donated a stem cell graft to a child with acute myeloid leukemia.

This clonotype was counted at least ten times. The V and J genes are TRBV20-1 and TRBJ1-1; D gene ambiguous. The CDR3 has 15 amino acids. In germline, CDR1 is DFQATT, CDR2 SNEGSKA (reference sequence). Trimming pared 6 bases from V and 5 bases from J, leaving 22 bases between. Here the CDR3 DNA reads TGCAGTGCCATCTCGGGCAGCGCGGCTGGGACTGAAGCTTTCTTT. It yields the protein CSAISGSAAGTEAFF.

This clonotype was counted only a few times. DNA of the CDR3: TGCGCCAGCAGTGAGGCACGGTCGACGGTTAACACTGAAGCTTTCTTT. Protein product: CASSEARSTVNTEAFF. The genes are TRBV10-1 and TRBJ1-1, with D hard to call. The CDR3 is 16 amino acids. Germline-derived CDR1 and CDR2 are WNHNN and SYGVQD (reference sequence). V lost 2 bases and J 2 bases, leaving 15 bases between the germline ends.

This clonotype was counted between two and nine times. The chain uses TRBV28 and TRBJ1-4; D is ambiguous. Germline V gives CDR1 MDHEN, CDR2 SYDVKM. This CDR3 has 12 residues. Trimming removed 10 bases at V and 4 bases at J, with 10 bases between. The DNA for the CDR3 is TGTGCCACGAACAGAATTAATGAAAAACTGTTTTTT. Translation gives CATNRINEKLFF. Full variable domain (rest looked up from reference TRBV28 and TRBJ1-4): DVKVTQSSRYLVKRTGEKVFLECVQDMDHENMFWYRQDPGLGLRLIYFSYDVKMKEKGDIPEGYSVSREKKERFSLILESASTNQTSMYLCATNRINEKLFFGSGTQLSVL.

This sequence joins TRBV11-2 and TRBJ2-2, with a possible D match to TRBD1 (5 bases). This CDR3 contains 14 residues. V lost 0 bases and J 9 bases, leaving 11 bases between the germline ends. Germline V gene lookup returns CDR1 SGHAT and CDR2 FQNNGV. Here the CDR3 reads CASSLEGVYRELFF. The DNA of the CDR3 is TGTGCCAGCAGCTTAGAAGGGGTGTACCGGGAGCTGTTTTTT.

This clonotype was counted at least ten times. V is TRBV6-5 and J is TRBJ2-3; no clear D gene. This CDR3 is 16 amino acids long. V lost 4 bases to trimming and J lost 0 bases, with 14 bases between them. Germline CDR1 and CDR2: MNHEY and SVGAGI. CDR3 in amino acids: CASSSRTEHSTDTQYF. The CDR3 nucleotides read TGTGCCAGCAGTTCCCGGACGGAACATAGCACAGATACGCAGTATTTT.

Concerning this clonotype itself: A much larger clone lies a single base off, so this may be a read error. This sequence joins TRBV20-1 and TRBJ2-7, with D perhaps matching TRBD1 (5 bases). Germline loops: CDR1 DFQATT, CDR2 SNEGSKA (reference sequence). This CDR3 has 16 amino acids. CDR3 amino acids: CCARERRQLSSYEQYF. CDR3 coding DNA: TGCTGTGCTAGAGAAAGGAGACAGCTCAGCTCCTACGAGCAGTACTTC.

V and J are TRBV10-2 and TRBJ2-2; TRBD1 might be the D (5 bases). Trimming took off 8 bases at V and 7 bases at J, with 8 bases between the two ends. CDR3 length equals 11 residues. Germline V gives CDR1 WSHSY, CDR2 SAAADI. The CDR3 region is CASFQGGELFF. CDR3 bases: TGCGCCAGCTTCCAGGGCGGGGAGCTGTTTTTT.

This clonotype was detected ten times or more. CDR3 loop: CASSETTDTQYF. CDR3 bases: TGTGCCAGCAGCGAGACCACAGATACGCAGTATTTT. The gene calls are TRBV6-1 and TRBJ2-3; D gene uncertain. The CDR3 contains 12 residues. V was pared by 6 bases and J by 2 bases, with 6 bases between. The germline gives CDR1 MNHNS, CDR2 SASEGT.

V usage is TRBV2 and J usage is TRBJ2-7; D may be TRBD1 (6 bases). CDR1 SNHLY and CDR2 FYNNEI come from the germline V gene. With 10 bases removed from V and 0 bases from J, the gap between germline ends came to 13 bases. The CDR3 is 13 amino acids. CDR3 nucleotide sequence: TGTGCCACCCGACAGGAGAGCTCCTACGAGCAGTACTTC. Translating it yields CATRQESSYEQYF.

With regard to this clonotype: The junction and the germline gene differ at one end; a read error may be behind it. The CDR3: CATSQEGHHGTQYF. The CDR3 DNA is TGTGCCACCAGCCAAGAGGGACATCACGGGACCCAGTACTTC. The chain employs TRBV3-1 and TRBJ2-5, with a weak D call TRBD1 (6 bases). The germline V gene encodes CDR1 LGHDT and CDR2 YNNKEL (reference sequence). The CDR3 is 14 residues long.

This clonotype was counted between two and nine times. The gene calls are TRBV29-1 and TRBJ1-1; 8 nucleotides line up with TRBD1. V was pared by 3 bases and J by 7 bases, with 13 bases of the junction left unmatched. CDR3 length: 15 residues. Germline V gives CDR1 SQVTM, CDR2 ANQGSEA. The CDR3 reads CSVDRVGTGGLEAFF. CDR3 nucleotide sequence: TGCAGCGTTGATCGTGTCGGGACAGGCGGGCTTGAAGCTTTCTTT. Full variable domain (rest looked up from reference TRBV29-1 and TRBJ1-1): SAVISQKPSRDICQRGTSLTIQCQVDSQVTMMFWYRQQPGQSLTLIATANQGSEATYESGFVIDKFPISRPNLTFSTLTVSNMSPEDSSIYLCSVDRVGTGGLEAFFGQGTRLTVV.

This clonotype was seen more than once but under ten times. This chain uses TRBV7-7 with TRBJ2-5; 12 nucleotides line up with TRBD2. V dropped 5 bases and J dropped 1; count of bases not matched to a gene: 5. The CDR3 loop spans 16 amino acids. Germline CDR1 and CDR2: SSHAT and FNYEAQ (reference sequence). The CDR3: CASSVTSGRPQETQYF. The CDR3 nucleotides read TGTGCCAGCAGCGTGACTAGCGGGAGACCCCAAGAGACCCAGTACTTC.

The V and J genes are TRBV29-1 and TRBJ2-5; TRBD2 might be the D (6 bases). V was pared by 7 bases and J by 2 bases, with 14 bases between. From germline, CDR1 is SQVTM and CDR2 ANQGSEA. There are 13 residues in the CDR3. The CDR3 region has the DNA TGCAGCGCATCGGGACTTGCGCAAGAGACCCAGTACTTC. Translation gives CSASGLAQETQYF.

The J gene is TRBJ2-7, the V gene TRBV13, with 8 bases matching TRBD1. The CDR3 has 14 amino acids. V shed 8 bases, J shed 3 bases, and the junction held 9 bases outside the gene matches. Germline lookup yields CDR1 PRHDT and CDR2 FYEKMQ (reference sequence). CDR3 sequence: CASRRLGTGYEQYF. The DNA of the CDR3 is TGTGCCAGCCGCCGCTTGGGGACAGGCTACGAGCAGTACTTC.

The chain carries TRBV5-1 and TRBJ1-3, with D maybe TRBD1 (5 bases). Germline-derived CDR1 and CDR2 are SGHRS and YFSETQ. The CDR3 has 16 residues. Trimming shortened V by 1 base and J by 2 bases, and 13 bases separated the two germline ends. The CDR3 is CASSLTEQDAGNTIYF. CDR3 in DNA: TGCGCCAGCAGCTTGACGGAACAGGACGCTGGAAACACCATATATTTT.

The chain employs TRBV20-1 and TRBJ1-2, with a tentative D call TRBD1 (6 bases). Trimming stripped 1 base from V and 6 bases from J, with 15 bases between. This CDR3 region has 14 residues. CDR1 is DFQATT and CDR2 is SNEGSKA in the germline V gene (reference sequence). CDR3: CSARVLQGMDGYTF. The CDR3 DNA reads TGCAGTGCTAGAGTCCTCCAGGGGATGGATGGCTACACCTTC.